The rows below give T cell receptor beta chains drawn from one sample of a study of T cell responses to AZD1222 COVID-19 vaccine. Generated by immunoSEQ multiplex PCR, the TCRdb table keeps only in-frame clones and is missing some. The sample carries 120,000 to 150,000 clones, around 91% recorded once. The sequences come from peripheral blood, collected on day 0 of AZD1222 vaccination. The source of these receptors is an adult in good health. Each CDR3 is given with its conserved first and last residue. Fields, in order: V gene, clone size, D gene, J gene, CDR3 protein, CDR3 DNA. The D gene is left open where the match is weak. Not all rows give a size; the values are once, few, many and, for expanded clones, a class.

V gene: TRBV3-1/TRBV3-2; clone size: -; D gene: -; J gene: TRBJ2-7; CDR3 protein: CASSQDGSAEQYF; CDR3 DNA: TGTGCCAGCAGCCAAGACGGGTCCGCCGAGCAGTACTTC
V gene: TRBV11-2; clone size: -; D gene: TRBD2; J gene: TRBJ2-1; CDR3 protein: CASSLIGTSGNEQFF; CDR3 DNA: TGTGCCAGCAGCTTAATCGGGACTAGCGGTAATGAGCAGTTCTTC
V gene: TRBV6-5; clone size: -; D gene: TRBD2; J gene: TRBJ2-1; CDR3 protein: CASSYGREEQFF; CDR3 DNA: TGTGCCAGCAGTTACGGGAGGGAAGAGCAGTTCTTC
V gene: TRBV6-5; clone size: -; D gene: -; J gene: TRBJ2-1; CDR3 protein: CASSYFSVSYNEQFF; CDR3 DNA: TGTGCCAGCAGTTATTTCAGCGTTTCCTACAATGAGCAGTTCTTC
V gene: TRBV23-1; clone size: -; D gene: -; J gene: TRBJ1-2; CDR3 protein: CASSHRGAVYGYTF; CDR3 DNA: TGCGCCAGCAGTCACCGGGGGGCGGTCTATGGCTACACCTTC
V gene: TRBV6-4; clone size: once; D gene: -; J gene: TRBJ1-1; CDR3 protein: CASSDLVYSMMQHLKAFF; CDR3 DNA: TGTGCCAGCAGTGACCTGGTCTACTCGATGATGCAACATTTGAAAGCTTTCTTT
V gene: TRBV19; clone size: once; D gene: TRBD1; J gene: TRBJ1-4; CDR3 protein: CASSRPGTEEKLFF; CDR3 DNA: TGTGCCAGTAGTAGACCCGGGACAGAGGAAAAACTGTTTTTT
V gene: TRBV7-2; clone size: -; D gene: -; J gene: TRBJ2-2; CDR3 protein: CASRRDKNTGELFF; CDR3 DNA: TGTGCCAGCCGACGGGACAAGAACACCGGGGAGCTGTTTTTT
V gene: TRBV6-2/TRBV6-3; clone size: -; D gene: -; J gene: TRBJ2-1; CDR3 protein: CASSLQGYNEQFF; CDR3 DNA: TGTGCCAGCAGTTTACAGGGATACAATGAGCAGTTCTTC
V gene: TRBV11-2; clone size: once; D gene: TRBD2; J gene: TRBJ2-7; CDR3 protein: CASSLESGGYEQYF; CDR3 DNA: TGTGCCAGCAGCTTAGAGAGCGGGGGGTACGAGCAGTACTTC
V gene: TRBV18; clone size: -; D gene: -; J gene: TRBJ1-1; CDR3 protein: CASSPENVLTEAFF; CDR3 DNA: TGTGCCAGCTCACCAGAGAATGTACTCACTGAAGCTTTCTTT
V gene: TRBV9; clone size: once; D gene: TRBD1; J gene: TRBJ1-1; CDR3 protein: CASSVARDRGRDTEAFF; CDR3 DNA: TGTGCCAGCAGCGTAGCTCGGGACAGGGGGCGGGACACTGAAGCTTTCTTT
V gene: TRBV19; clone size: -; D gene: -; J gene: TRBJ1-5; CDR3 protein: CASTESSNQPQHF; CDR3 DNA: TGTGCCAGTACGGAGTCTAGCAATCAGCCCCAGCATTTT
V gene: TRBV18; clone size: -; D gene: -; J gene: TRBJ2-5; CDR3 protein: CASSPRGFETQYF; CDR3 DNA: TGTGCCAGCTCACCAAGGGGGTTCGAGACCCAGTACTTC
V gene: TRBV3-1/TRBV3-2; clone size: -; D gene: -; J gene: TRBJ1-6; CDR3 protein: CASSQDRGYSSPLHF; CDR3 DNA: TGTGCCAGCAGCCAAGATCGGGGTTATAGTTCACCCCTCCACTTT
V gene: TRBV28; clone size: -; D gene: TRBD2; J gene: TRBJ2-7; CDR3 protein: CASSLWERDSGEQYF; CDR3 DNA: TGTGCCAGCAGTTTATGGGAGCGGGACTCAGGCGAGCAGTACTTC
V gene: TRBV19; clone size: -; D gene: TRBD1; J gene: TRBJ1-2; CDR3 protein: CASSGSGGYGYTF; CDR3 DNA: TGTGCCAGTAGTGGATCAGGGGGCTATGGCTACACCTTC
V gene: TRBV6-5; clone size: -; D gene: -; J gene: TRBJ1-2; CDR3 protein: CASSPFGYGYTF; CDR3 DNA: TGTGCCAGCAGTCCTTTCGGGTATGGCTACACCTTC
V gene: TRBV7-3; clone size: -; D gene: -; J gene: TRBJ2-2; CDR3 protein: CASSLGVDTGELFF; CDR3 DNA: TGTGCCAGCAGCTTAGGCGTCGACACCGGGGAGCTGTTTTTT
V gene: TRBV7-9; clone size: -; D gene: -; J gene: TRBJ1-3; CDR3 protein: CASSLDPGNTIYF; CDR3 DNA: TGTGCCAGCAGCTTAGATCCCGGAAACACCATATATTTT
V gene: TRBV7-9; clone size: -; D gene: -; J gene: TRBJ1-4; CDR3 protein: CASSQTVANEKLFF; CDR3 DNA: TGTGCCAGCAGCCAAACCGTGGCTAATGAAAAACTGTTTTTT
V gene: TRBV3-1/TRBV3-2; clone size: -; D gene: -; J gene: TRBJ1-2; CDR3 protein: CASSQVGGDYGYTF; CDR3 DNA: TGTGCCAGCAGCCAAGTCGGGGGGGACTATGGCTACACCTTC